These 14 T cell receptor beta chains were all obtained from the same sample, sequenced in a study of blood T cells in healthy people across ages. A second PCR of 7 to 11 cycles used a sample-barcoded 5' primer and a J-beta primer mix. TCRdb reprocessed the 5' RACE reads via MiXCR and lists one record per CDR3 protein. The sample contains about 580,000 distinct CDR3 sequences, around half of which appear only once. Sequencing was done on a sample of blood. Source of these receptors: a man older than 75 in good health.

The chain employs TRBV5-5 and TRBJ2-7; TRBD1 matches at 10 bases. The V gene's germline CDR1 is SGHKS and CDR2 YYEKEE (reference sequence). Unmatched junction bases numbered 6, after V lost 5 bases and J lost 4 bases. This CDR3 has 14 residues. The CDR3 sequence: CASRRDRGRYEQYF. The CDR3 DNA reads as TGTGCCAGCAGACGGGACAGGGGACGTTACGAGCAGTACTTC.

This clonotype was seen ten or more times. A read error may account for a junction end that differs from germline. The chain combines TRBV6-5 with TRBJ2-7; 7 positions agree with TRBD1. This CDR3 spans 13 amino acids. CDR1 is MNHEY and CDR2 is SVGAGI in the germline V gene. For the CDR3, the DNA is TGTGCCTGCAGGGGGACGGCTCGCTACGAGCAGTACTTC. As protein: CACRGTARYEQYF.

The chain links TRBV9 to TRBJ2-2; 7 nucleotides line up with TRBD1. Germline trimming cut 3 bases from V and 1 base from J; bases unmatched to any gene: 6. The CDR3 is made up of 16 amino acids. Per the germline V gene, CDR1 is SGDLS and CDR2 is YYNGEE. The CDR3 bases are TGTGCCAGCAGCGAGACAGGGACGGTGAACACCGGGGAGCTGTTTTTT. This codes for CASSETGTVNTGELFF. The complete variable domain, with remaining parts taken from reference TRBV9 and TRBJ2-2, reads DSGVTQTPKHLITATGQRVTLRCSPRSGDLSVYWYQQSLDQGLQFLIQYYNGEERAKGNILERFSAQQFPDLHSELNLSSLELGDSALYFCASSETGTVNTGELFFGEGSRLTVL.

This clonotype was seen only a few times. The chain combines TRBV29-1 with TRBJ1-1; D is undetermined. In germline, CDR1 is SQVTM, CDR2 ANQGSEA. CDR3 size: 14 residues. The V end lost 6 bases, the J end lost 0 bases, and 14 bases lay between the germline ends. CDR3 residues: CSVRAANMNTEAFF. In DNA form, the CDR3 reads TGCAGCGTGCGGGCAGCAAACATGAACACTGAAGCTTTCTTT.

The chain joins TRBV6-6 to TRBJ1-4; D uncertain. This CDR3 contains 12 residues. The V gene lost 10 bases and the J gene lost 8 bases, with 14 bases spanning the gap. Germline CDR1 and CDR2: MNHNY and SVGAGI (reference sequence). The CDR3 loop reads CATRRVGEKLFF. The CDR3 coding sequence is TGTGCCACGCGAAGGGTCGGGGAAAAACTGTTTTTT.

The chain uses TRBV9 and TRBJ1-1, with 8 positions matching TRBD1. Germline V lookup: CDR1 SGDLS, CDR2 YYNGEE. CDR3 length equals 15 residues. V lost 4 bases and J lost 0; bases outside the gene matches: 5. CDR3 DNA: TGTGCCAGCAGCAATAAACAGGGGGTGAACACTGAAGCTTTCTTT. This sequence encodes CASSNKQGVNTEAFF.

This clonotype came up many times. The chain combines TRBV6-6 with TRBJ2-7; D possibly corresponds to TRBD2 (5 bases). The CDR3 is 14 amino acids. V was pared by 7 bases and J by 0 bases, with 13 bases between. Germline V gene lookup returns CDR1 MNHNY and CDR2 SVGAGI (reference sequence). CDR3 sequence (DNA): TGTGCCAGCACGGGCGGGCCGAGCTCCTACGAGCAGTACTTC. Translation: CASTGGPSSYEQYF.

CDR3 sequence: CASSQYAEDGYGYTF. Written as DNA, the CDR3 is TGCGCCAGCAGCCAGTATGCTGAGGACGGCTATGGCTACACCTTC. The chain joins TRBV4-1 to TRBJ1-2; no clear D. The V end lost 3 bases, the J end lost 4 bases, and 15 bases lay between the germline ends. The CDR3 is 15 residues long. Germline lookup yields CDR1 MGHRA and CDR2 YSYEKL.

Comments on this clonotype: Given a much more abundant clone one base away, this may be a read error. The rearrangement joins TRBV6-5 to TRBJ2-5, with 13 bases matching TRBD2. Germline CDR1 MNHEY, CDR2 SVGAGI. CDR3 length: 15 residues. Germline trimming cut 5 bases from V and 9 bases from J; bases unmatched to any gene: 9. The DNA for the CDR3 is TGTGCCAGCAGTACCGGACTAGCGGGAGTGATGTCCCAGTACTTC. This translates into CASSTGLAGVMSQYF.

CDR3 coding DNA: TGCAGCGTCGCCCCTCTTAACCCACAAACTGAAGCTTTCTTT. It encodes CSVAPLNPQTEAFF. The chain recombines TRBV29-1 with TRBJ1-1; D uncertain. This CDR3 comprises 14 residues. Germline CDR1 and CDR2: SQVTM and ANQGSEA. V lost 6 bases to trimming and J lost 5 bases, with 19 bases between them.

CDR3 in amino acids: CASSLGVFSGANVLTF. The CDR3 DNA reads TGTGCCAGCAGCTTAGGCGTCTTCTCTGGGGCCAACGTCCTGACTTTC. The V gene is TRBV7-9, the J gene TRBJ2-6; D uncertain. V was trimmed by 1 base and J by 0 bases, leaving 7 bases between them. This CDR3 contains 16 residues. CDR1 is SEHNR, CDR2 FQNEAQ, per germline (reference sequence).

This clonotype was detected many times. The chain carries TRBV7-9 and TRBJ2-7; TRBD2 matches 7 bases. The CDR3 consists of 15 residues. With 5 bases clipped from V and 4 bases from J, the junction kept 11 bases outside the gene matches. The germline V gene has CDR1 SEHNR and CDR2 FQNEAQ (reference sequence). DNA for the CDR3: TGTGCCAGCAGCAGTGCGGGGGAGTCCCCTTACGAGCAGTACTTC. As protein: CASSSAGESPYEQYF. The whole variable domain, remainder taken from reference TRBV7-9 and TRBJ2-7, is DTGVSQNPRHKITKRGQNVTFRCDPISEHNRLYWYRQTLGQGPEFLTYFQNEAQLEKSRLLSDRFSAERPKGSFSTLEIQRTEQGDSAMYLCASSSAGESPYEQYFGPGTRLTVT.

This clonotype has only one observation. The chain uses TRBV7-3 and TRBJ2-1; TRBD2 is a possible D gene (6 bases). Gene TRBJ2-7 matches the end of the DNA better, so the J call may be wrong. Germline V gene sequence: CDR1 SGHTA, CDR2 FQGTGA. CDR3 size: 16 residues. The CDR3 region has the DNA TGTGCCAGCAGCTTAATTGGGGGGAGCTCCTACAATGAGCAGTACTTC. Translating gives CASSLIGGSSYNEQYF.

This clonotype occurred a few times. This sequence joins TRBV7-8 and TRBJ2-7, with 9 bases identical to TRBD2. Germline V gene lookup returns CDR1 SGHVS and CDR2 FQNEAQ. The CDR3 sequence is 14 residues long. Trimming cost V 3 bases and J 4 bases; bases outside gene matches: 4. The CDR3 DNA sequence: TGTGCCAGCAGCTTTACTAGCGGGCTATACGAGCAGTACTTC. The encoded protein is CASSFTSGLYEQYF.